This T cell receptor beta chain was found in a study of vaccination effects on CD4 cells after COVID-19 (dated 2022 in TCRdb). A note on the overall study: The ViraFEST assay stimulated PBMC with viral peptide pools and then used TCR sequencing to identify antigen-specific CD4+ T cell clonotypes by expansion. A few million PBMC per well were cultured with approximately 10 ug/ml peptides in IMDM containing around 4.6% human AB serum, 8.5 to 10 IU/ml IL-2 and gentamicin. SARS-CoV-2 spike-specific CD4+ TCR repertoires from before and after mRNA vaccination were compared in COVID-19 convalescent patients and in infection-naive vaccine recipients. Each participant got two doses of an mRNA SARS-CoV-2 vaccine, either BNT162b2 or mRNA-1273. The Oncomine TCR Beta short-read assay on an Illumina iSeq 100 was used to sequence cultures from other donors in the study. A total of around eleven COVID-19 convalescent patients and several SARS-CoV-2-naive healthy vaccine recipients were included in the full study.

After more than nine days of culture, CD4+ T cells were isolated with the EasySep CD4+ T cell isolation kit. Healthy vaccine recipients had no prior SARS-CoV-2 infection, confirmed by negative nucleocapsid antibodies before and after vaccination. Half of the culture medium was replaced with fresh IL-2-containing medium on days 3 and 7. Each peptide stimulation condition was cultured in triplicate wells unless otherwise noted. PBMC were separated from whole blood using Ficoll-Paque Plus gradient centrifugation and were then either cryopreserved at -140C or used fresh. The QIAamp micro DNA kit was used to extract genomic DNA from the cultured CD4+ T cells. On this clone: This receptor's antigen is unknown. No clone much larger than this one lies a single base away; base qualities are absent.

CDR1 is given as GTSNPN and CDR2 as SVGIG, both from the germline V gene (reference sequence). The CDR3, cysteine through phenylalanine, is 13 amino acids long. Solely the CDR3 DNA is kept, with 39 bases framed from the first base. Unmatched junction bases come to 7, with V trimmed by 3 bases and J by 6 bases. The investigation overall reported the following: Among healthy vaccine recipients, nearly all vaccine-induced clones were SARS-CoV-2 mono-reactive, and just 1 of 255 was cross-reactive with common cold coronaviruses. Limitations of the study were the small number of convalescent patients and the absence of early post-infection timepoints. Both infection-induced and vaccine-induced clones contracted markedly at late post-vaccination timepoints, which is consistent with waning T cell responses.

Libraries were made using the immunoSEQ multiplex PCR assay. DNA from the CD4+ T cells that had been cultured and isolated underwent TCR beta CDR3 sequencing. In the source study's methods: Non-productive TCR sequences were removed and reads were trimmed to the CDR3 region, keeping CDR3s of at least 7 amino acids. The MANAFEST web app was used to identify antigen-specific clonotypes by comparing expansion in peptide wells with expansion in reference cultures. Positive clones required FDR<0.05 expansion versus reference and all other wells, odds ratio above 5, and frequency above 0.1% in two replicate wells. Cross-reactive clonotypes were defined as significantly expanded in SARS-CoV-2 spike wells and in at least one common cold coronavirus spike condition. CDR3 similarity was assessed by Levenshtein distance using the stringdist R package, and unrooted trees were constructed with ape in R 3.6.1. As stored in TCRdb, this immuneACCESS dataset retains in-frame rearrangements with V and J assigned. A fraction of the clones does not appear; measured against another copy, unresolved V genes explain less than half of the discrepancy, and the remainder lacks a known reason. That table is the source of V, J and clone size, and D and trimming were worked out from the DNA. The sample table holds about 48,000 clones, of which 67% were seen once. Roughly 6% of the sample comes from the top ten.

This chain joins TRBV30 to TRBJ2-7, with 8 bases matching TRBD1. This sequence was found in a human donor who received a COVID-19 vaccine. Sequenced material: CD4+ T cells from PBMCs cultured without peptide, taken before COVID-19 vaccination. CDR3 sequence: CAWSRGRGPEQYF. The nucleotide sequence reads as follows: TGTGCCTGGAGCCGGGGCAGGGGGCCCGAGCAGTACTTC.